The source of this TCR beta chain is a study of immune cell composition in non-small cell lung cancer. Produced via immunoSEQ multiplex PCR; TCRdb's table is partial and in-frame only. The repertoire holds over 3,000 clones, roughly 84% seen once, with approximately 7.8% in the top ten. The V and J ends lost 11 bases and 3 bases, in that order; junction bases with no gene match: 4. This CDR3 contains 13 residues. Germline CDR1 and CDR2: MNHEY and SMNVEV (reference sequence). J is TRBJ2-1 and V is TRBV27; 10 nucleotides match TRBD1. This receptor was obtained from a human donor with non-small cell lung cancer. Sample: lung tumor tissue. Here the CDR3 reads CASGTGDYNEQFF. As DNA, the CDR3 is TGTGCCTCCGGGACAGGGGACTACAATGAGCAGTTCTTC.